This TCR beta chain comes out of a study of CD8+ T cells in alopecia areata. About the research overall: Each day, treated patients took oral tofacitinib twice, at 5 to 10 mg per dose. Study-wide points: Mice gave a clearer picture of TCR sharing than patients did, possibly for HLA-related reasons.

Indicated treatment: oral pan-JAK inhibitor, 5-10 mg twice daily. Both peripheral blood and punch biopsies of lesional scalp skin were obtained from patients who had alopecia areata. This clone is classed as medium-sized (0.01 to 0.1%). Its antigen is currently unknown. Germline CDR1 is SGHNT and CDR2 is YYREEE (reference sequence). The length of the CDR3 is 13 residues. V was cut by 5 bases and J by 5 bases, with 12 bases left in between. Following RNA extraction, reverse transcription yielded cDNA that acted as the sequencing template. Libraries were prepared by immunoSEQ multiplex PCR; TCRdb keeps only in-frame clonotypes and omits some of them. Of nearly 7,000 clones listed, around 70% were seen once; the top ten hold roughly 17%.

V gene TRBV5-4 combines with J gene TRBJ2-3; tentatively, D is TRBD1 (6 bases). Specimen: skin, collected at week 4, from a patient treated with tofacitinib. The receptor's source is a human donor with alopecia areata. This CDR3 reads CASSIQGKDTQYF. DNA of the CDR3: TGTGCCAGCAGTATTCAGGGGAAAGATACGCAGTATTTT.